The T cell receptor (beta chain) under discussion was sequenced for a study of T cell repertoires in cytomegalovirus infection. Study-wide context: Based on public TCR beta signatures, there were indications of CMV infection and of a matching HLA type.

CDR3 size: 16 residues. Germline V lookup: CDR1 LNHDA, CDR2 SQIVND (reference sequence). The ends were cut back, 3 bases at V and 0 bases at J, with 9 bases in the middle. Whole-study findings and limits: People with CMV and the relevant HLA were identified by cumulative public TCR beta family frequency. HLA-C-restricted, CMV-specific TCR beta clonotypes were dominant ex vivo.

This clonotype came up many times. The antigen is not known. TCRdb analysed the reads with MiXCR anew, one entry per CDR3 protein. The sample yields roughly 100,000 distinct CDR3 sequences, approximately 15% seen once. The chain employs TRBV19 and TRBJ2-6; D call uncertain. The source is a human donor in good health (CMV status not recorded). Some clones in this sample may be carry-over from other donors' samples. The sample consisted of PBMCs. The CDR3 bases are TGTGCCAGTAGTATGAATACCTTCTCTGGGGCCAACGTCCTGACTTTC. It is translated as CASSMNTFSGANVLTF.